The 11 T cell receptor beta chains presented below share a single source sample, sequenced in a study of blood T cell repertoires in COVID-19. Profiling relied on immunoSEQ multiplex PCR, and the TCRdb table lists in-frame clones only, not all of them. This sample carries roughly 200,000 clones, around 84% of them seen once, and the ten largest clones take about 12%. Sequencing was performed on peripheral blood. These receptors were taken from a human donor in a cohort sampled during active COVID-19.

The V gene is TRBV6-6, the J gene TRBJ2-1; no firm D call. Trimming pared 6 bases from V and 0 bases from J, leaving 12 bases between. The CDR3 has 15 amino acids. The germline V gene encodes CDR1 MNHNY and CDR2 SVGAGI (reference sequence). DNA of the CDR3: TGTGCCAGCAGGTTCACGCTGAGCTCCTACAATGAGCAGTTCTTC. Its translation: CASRFTLSSYNEQFF.

This clone was counted only a few times. The chain combines TRBV11-2 with TRBJ2-5; TRBD1 might be the D (6 bases). The V gene's germline CDR1 is SGHAT and CDR2 FQNNGV. Deletions cut 5 bases from V and 2 bases from J, with 15 bases between. There are 15 residues in the CDR3. The chain's CDR3 is CASSRGLGQQETQYF. The CDR3, as DNA: TGTGCCAGCAGCAGGGGGTTGGGCCAGCAAGAGACCCAGTACTTC.

The rearrangement uses TRBV29-1 and TRBJ2-5; D gene unclear. This CDR3 is 16 amino acids long. Germline V gene sequence: CDR1 SQVTM, CDR2 ANQGSEA. The V end was cut by 3 bases, the J end by 0 bases, with 17 bases between. CDR3 in DNA: TGCAGCGTTGATCTTACTTCGTTCACAGACCAAGAGACCCAGTACTTC. It yields the protein CSVDLTSFTDQETQYF.

In this sample, this clone turned up a few times. The chain joins TRBV7-9 to TRBJ1-2, with TRBD1 identical over 11 bases. The J segment lost 5 bases and the V segment lost 5 bases, leaving 10 bases of the junction unmatched. The CDR3 loop spans 16 amino acids. Germline CDR1 and CDR2: SEHNR and FQNEAQ (reference sequence). CDR3 nucleotide sequence: TGTGCCAGCAGCCCCCCCGGGACAGGGGGGCGGTATGGCTACACCTTC. This gives the protein CASSPPGTGGRYGYTF.

The chain carries TRBV18 and TRBJ2-3; 14 bases line up with TRBD2. This CDR3 is built from 15 residues. After removal of 6 bases from V and 6 bases from J, the junction contained 5 bases not matched to a gene. Germline V CDR1 and CDR2: KGHSH, LQKENI. CDR3 sequence: CASSLGLAGEDTQYF. CDR3 nucleotide sequence: TGTGCCAGCTCGCTGGGACTAGCGGGAGAGGATACGCAGTATTTT. Filled out from reference TRBV18 and TRBJ2-3, the complete variable domain reads NAGVMQNPRHLVRRRGQEARLRCSPMKGHSHVYWYRQLPEEGLKFMVYLQKENIIDESGMPKERFSAEFPKEGPSILRIQQVVRGDSAAYFCASSLGLAGEDTQYFGPGTRLTVL.

The gene calls are TRBV5-1 and TRBJ1-1, with D unclear. Looked up from germline, CDR1 is SGHRS and CDR2 is YFSETQ. This CDR3 has 14 residues. The germline V and J ends were trimmed by 4 bases and 2 bases, with 12 bases remaining between them. The CDR3 bases are TGCGCCAGCAGCCGCGCCGGTTACAACACTGAAGCTTTCTTT. Protein sequence: CASSRAGYNTEAFF.

The rearrangement links TRBV24-1 to TRBJ1-5; the D is unclear. The CDR3 length is 16 residues. Trimming stripped 6 bases from V and 0 bases from J, with 14 bases between. Germline values: CDR1 KGHDR, CDR2 SFDVKD. CDR3 residues: CATSPSRAGSNQPQHF. DNA for the CDR3: TGTGCCACCAGTCCCTCGAGGGCAGGTAGCAATCAGCCCCAGCATTTT.

The rearrangement joins TRBV4-1 to TRBJ2-4, with 13 bases that match TRBD2. V gave up 3 bases and J gave up 0 bases; unmatched junction bases: 5. The CDR3 loop spans 18 amino acids. CDR1 and CDR2 from the germline V gene are MGHRA and YSYEKL. The CDR3 here is CASSHGLAGVLAKNIQYF. The CDR3 coding sequence is TGCGCCAGCAGCCACGGACTAGCGGGAGTGTTAGCCAAAAACATTCAGTACTTC.

The chain is built from TRBV19 and TRBJ1-1; D call uncertain. From germline, CDR1 is LNHDA and CDR2 SQIVND (reference sequence). The length of the CDR3 is 14 residues. The V gene lost 3 bases and the J gene lost 5 bases, with 13 bases spanning the gap. The CDR3 loop reads CASSIRTTRTEAFF. The CDR3 coding sequence is TGTGCCAGTAGTATCCGCACTACGCGTACTGAAGCTTTCTTT.

The chain employs TRBV4-1 and TRBJ1-2, with D hard to call. There are 14 residues in the CDR3. The ends were cut back, 0 bases at V and 3 bases at J, with 8 bases in the middle. Germline V gene lookup returns CDR1 MGHRA and CDR2 YSYEKL. The CDR3 here is CASSQETGDYGYTF. The CDR3 nucleotides are TGCGCCAGCAGCCAAGAAACCGGAGACTATGGCTACACCTTC.

V gene TRBV24-1 combines with J gene TRBJ2-2, with D possibly being TRBD1 (6 bases). The ends were cut back, 4 bases at V and 8 bases at J, with 19 bases in the middle. This CDR3 is built from 16 residues. The germline gives CDR1 KGHDR, CDR2 SFDVKD. CDR3 sequence reads: CATSDTTGTNDGELFF. DNA for the CDR3: TGTGCCACCAGTGACACTACCGGGACAAATGATGGGGAGCTGTTTTTT.